These 13 T cell receptor beta chains share one sample of origin, sequenced in a study of blood T cell repertoires in COVID-19. Here immunoSEQ multiplex PCR was the method, and the copy in TCRdb shows in-frame clones only, minus some. Of about 300,000 clones detected, roughly 89% appear once; the ten largest clones hold 2.5% to 3.5%. Sequenced sample: PBMCs or T cells enriched from blood (not recorded which). Receptors were obtained from a woman in her fifties or sixties who had been exposed to COVID-19.

In this sample, this clone turned up once. The chain couples TRBV28 to TRBJ1-3; the match to TRBD1 covers 7 bases. Germline loops: CDR1 MDHEN, CDR2 SYDVKM. Trimming cost V 9 bases and J 1 base; bases outside gene matches: 12. The CDR3 extends over 16 amino acids. CDR3 coding DNA: TGTGCCAGTTTCTCCCATCCGGGACAGTCTGGAAACACCATATATTTT. Translated, it gives CASFSHPGQSGNTIYF.

The gene calls are TRBV18 and TRBJ2-1; 16 bases align to TRBD2. The junction had 5 bases not matched to a gene; V was cut back by 6 bases and J by 0 bases. The CDR3 is made up of 18 amino acids. Looked up from germline, CDR1 is KGHSH and CDR2 is LQKENI. CDR3 nucleotide sequence: TGTGCCAGCTCGGGACTAGCGGGGGGGAAAAGCTCCTACAATGAGCAGTTCTTC. Translation: CASSGLAGGKSSYNEQFF.

V gene TRBV5-1 combines with J gene TRBJ2-3; 7 positions match TRBD2. V was pared by 4 bases and J by 2 bases, with 10 bases of the junction left unmatched. There are 16 residues in the CDR3. Per the germline V gene, CDR1 is SGHRS and CDR2 is YFSETQ. Here the CDR3 DNA reads TGCGCCAGCAGCCTTACTGCGGGGGAGATCACAGATACGCAGTATTTT. Amino acids: CASSLTAGEITDTQYF.

The chain recombines TRBV7-9 with TRBJ2-7, with a possible D match to TRBD2 (6 bases). Germline CDR1 SEHNR, CDR2 FQNEAQ (reference sequence). CDR3 size: 13 residues. V lost 7 bases and J lost 1, with 11 bases in between. The CDR3 coding sequence is TGTGCCAGCACCAGTGGGGGGTCCTACGAGCAGTACTTC. Protein: CASTSGGSYEQYF. Drawing the rest from reference TRBV7-9 and TRBJ2-7, the complete variable domain is DTGVSQNPRHKITKRGQNVTFRCDPISEHNRLYWYRQTLGQGPEFLTYFQNEAQLEKSRLLSDRFSAERPKGSFSTLEIQRTEQGDSAMYLCASTSGGSYEQYFGPGTRLTVT.

The chain joins TRBV6-5 to TRBJ2-3; 9 bases map to TRBD2. In germline, CDR1 is MNHEY, CDR2 SVGAGI. CDR3 length equals 15 residues. Trimming took 7 bases from V and 2 from J; bases not matched to a gene: 7. In DNA, the CDR3 is TGTGCCAGCACCCCTAGCGGGGCATACACAGATACGCAGTATTTT. This encodes CASTPSGAYTDTQYF.

This clone was found a few times. The V gene is TRBV10-3, the J gene TRBJ1-6; 12 bases fit TRBD1. The germline V gene has CDR1 ENHRY and CDR2 SYGVKD. Unmatched junction bases numbered 19, after V lost 8 bases and J lost 14 bases. The CDR3 sequence is 17 residues long. The CDR3 region is CAISLRVGTGGRAALHF. In DNA form, the CDR3 reads TGTGCCATCTCACTTAGAGTCGGGACAGGGGGCCGGGCAGCCCTCCACTTT.

DNA of the CDR3: TGTGCCAGTAGTGTGACAGGGGGGGGAGCTAACTATGGCTACACCTTC. It encodes CASSVTGGGANYGYTF. The chain employs TRBV19 and TRBJ1-2, with 9 bases matching TRBD1. CDR3 length: 16 amino acids. V was pared by 5 bases and J by 0 bases, with 7 bases of the junction left unmatched. Germline assignment: CDR1 LNHDA and CDR2 SQIVND (reference sequence).

The gene calls are TRBV7-8 and TRBJ1-1; D may be TRBD1 (5 bases). Trimming left V 5 bases short and J 7 bases short, with 17 bases between. The CDR3 is made up of 14 amino acids. Germline V gene data show CDR1 as SGHVS and CDR2 as FQNEAQ. The CDR3 region is CASSLFPIRVEAFF. The CDR3 DNA reads TGTGCCAGCAGCCTCTTTCCTATCAGGGTTGAAGCTTTCTTT.

The chain carries TRBV5-6 and TRBJ2-7, with D tentatively TRBD1 (5 bases). Germline CDR1 and CDR2: SGHDT and YYEEEE. The CDR3 is 15 amino acids. Trimming shortened V by 3 bases and J by 3 bases, and 16 bases separated the two germline ends. CDR3 sequence: CASSSRYRSYYEQYF. The CDR3 DNA follows: TGTGCCAGCAGCTCCCGGTACAGGAGCTACTACGAGCAGTACTTC. Full variable domain (outside the CDR3, taken from reference TRBV5-6 and TRBJ2-7): DAGVTQSPTHLIKTRGQQVTLRCSPKSGHDTVSWYQQALGQGPQFIFQYYEEEERQRGNFPDRFSGHQFPNYSSELNVNALLLGDSALYLCASSSRYRSYYEQYFGPGTRLTVT.

J is TRBJ2-5 and V is TRBV3-1 (or the pseudogene TRBV3-2); D is possibly TRBD2 (7 bases). The CDR3 sequence is 17 residues long. V was cut by 4 bases and J by 1 base, with 19 bases left in between. Germline CDR1 and CDR2: LGHDT and YNNKEL (reference sequence). The CDR3 region is CASSPAGAGAFQETQYF. The CDR3 DNA is TGTGCCAGCAGCCCCGCGGGGGCGGGGGCCTTCCAAGAGACCCAGTACTTC.

The chain joins TRBV9 to TRBJ2-7, with D perhaps TRBD2 (5 bases). Trimming removed 0 bases from V and 3 bases from J, with 13 bases in between. Germline CDR1 reads SGDLS; CDR2 reads YYNGEE. The CDR3 has 15 residues. The CDR3 is CASSVDFGRGYEQYF. The CDR3 region has the DNA TGTGCCAGCAGCGTAGACTTCGGACGGGGCTACGAGCAGTACTTC. Full variable domain (missing parts from reference TRBV9 and TRBJ2-7): DSGVTQTPKHLITATGQRVTLRCSPRSGDLSVYWYQQSLDQGLQFLIQYYNGEERAKGNILERFSAQQFPDLHSELNLSSLELGDSALYFCASSVDFGRGYEQYFGPGTRLTVT.

V is TRBV15 and J is TRBJ1-5; D possibly corresponds to TRBD1 (6 bases). Germline V gene sequence: CDR1 LNHNV, CDR2 YYDKDF (reference sequence). The CDR3 spans 13 residues. Trimming pared 8 bases from V and 4 bases from J, leaving 12 bases between. CDR3 protein: CATAQGTNQPQHF. In DNA form, the CDR3 reads TGTGCCACCGCGCAGGGGACGAATCAGCCCCAGCATTTT. Full variable domain (outside the CDR3, taken from reference TRBV15 and TRBJ1-5): DAMVIQNPRYQVTQFGKPVTLSCSQTLNHNVMYWYQQKSSQAPKLLFHYYDKDFNNEADTPDNFQSRRPNTSFCFLDIRSPGLGDTAMYLCATAQGTNQPQHFGDGTRLSIL.

The chain carries TRBV18 and TRBJ1-2, with D perhaps matching TRBD1 (5 bases). The V end lost 4 bases, the J end lost 8 bases, and 14 bases lay between the germline ends. CDR3 length: 13 residues. Germline CDR1 KGHSH, CDR2 LQKENI. This CDR3 reads CASSQLWGEGYTF. CDR3 nucleotides: TGTGCCAGCTCACAGCTATGGGGGGAAGGCTACACCTTC.